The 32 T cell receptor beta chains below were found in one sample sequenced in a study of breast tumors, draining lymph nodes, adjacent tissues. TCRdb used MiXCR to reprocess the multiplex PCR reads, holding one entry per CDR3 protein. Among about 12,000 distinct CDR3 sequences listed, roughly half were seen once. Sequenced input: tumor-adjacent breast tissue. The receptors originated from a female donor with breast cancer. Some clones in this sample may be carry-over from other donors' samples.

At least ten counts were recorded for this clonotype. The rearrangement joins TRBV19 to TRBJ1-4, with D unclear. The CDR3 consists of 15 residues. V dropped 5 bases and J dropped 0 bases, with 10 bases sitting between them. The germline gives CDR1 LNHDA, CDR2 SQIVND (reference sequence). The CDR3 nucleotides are TGTGCCAGTAGTCACGACCGTGCAACTAATGAAAAACTGTTTTTT. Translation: CASSHDRATNEKLFF.

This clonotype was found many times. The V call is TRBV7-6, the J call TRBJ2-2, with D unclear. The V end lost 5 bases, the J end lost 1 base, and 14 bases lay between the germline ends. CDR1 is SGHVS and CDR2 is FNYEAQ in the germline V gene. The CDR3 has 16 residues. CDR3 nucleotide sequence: TGTGCCAGCAGCGCGGTTAGAGTAGAGAACACCGGGGAGCTGTTTTTT. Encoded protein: CASSAVRVENTGELFF.

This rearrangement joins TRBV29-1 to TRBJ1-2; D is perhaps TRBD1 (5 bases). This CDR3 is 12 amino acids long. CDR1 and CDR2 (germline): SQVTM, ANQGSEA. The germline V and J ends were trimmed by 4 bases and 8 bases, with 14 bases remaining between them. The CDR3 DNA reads TGCAGCGTTGTTCCGACAGAGGAGGGCTACACCTTC. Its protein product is CSVVPTEEGYTF.

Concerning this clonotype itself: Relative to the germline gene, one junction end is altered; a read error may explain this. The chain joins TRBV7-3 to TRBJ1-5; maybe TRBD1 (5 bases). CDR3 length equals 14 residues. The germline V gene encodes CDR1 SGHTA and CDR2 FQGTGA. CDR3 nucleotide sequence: TGCGCCAGCAGCGTCGGGGCAGGGAATCAGCCCCAGCATTTT. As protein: CASSVGAGNQPQHF.

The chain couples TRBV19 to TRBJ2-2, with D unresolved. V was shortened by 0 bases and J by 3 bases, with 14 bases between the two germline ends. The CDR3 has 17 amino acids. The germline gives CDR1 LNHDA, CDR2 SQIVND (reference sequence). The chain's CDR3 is CASSIDEGLSYTGELFF. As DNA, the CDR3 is TGTGCCAGTAGTATAGATGAAGGTTTGAGTTACACCGGGGAGCTGTTTTTT.

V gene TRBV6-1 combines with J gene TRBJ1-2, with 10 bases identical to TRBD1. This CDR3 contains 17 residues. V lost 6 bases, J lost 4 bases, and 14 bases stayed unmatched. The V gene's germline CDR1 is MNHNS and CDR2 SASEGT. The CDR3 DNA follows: TGTGCCAGCAGCCACACGGACAGGGGGTCGAAGCCCTATGGCTACACCTTC. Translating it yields CASSHTDRGSKPYGYTF.

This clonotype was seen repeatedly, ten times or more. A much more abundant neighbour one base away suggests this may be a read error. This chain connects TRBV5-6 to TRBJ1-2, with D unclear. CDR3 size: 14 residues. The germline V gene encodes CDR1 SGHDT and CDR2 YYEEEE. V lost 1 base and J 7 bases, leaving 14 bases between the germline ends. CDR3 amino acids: CASSLKGAIRGYTF. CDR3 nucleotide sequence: TGTGCCAGCAGCTTGAAAGGCGCGATCCGTGGCTACACCTTC.

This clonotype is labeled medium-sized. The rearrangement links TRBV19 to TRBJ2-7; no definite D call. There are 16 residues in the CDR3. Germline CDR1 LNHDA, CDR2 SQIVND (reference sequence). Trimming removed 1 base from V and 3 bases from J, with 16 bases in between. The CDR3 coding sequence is TGTGCCAGTAGTATAGCTCCTAAGGGAATGGGCTACGAGCAGTACTTC. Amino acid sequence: CASSIAPKGMGYEQYF.

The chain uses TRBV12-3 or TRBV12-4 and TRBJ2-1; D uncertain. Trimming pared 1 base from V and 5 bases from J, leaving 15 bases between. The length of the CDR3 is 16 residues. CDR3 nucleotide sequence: TGTGCCAGCAGTTTAGGGTCCCCCAGGTCAAACAATGAGCAGTTCTTC. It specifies CASSLGSPRSNNEQFF.

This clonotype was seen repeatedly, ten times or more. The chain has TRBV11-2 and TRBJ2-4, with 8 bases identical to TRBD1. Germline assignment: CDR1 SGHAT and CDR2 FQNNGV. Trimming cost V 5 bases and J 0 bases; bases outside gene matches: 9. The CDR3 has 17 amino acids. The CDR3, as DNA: TGTGCCAGCAGCGTACATACAGGGGGACTAGCCAAAAACATTCAGTACTTC. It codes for CASSVHTGGLAKNIQYF.

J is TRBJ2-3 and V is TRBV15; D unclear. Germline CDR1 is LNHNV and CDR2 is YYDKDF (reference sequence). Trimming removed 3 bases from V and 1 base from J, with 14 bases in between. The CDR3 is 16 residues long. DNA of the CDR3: TGTGCCACCAGCAGCGTAGGTACTACCGGCACAGATACGCAGTATTTT. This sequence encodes CATSSVGTTGTDTQYF.

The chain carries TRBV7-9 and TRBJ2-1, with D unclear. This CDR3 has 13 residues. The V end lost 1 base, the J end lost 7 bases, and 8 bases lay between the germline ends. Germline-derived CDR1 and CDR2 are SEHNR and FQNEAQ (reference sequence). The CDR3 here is CASSLVGTNEQFF. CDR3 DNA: TGTGCCAGCAGCTTAGTTGGAACTAATGAGCAGTTCTTC.

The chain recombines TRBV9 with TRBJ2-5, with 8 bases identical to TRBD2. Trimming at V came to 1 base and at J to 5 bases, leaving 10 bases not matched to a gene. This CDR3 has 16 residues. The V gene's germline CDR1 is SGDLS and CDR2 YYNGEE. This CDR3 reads CASSVPDGRAQETQYF. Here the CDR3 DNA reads TGTGCCAGCAGCGTACCTGACGGGAGGGCCCAGGAGACCCAGTACTTC.

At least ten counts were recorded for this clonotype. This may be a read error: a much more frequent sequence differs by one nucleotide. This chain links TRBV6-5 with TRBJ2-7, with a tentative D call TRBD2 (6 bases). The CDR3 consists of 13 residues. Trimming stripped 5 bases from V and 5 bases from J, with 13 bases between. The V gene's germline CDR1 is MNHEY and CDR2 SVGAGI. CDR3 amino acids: CASSHLSGDEQYF. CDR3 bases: TGTGCCAGCAGTCACTTGTCGGGGGACGAGCAGTACTTC.

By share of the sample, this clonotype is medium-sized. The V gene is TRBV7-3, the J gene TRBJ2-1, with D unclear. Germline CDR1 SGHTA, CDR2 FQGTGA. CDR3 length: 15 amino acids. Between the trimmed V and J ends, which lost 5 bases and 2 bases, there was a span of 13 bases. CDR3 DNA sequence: TGTGCCAGCAGCAAGGACCAGACCACCTACAATGAGCAGTTCTTC. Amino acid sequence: CASSKDQTTYNEQFF.

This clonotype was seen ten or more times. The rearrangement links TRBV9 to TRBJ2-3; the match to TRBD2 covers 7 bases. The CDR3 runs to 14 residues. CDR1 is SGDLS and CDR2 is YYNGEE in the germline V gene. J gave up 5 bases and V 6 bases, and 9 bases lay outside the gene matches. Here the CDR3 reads CASTPLGGGDTQYF. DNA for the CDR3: TGTGCCAGCACCCCCCTTGGGGGGGGAGATACGCAGTATTTT.

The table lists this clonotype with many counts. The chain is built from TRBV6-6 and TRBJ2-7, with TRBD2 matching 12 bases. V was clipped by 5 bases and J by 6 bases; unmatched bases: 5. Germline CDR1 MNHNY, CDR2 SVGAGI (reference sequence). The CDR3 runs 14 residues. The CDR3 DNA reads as TGTGCCAGCAGTCCCAGGACTAGCGGGGCCGAGCAGTACTTC. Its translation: CASSPRTSGAEQYF.

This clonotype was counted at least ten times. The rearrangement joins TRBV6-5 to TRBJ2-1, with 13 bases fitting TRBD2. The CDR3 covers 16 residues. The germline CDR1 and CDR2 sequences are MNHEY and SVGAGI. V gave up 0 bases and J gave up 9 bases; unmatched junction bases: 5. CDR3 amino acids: CASSYSGTSGKGEQFF. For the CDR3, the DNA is TGTGCCAGCAGTTACTCCGGGACTAGCGGGAAGGGTGAGCAGTTCTTC.

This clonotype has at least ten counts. CDR3 residues: CASRDRSYQETQYF. CDR3 DNA: TGTGCCAGCAGGGACAGATCGTACCAAGAGACCCAGTACTTC. This rearrangement joins TRBV6-1 to TRBJ2-5, with a weak D call TRBD1 (6 bases). CDR1 is MNHNS and CDR2 is SASEGT in the germline V gene. With 6 bases removed from V and 0 bases from J, the gap between germline ends came to 11 bases. The length of the CDR3 is 14 residues.

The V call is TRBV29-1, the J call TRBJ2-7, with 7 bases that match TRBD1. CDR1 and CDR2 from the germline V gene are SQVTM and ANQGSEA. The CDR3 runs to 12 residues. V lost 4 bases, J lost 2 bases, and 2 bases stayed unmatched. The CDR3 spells CSVGQGAYEQYF. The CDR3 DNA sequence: TGCAGCGTTGGACAGGGTGCCTACGAGCAGTACTTC.

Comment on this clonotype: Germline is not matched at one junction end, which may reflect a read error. The CDR3 DNA reads TGTGCCAGCAGCTGGCTTGACCCCGGTCGGGAGACCCAGCACTTC. This sequence encodes CASSWLDPGRETQHF. V usage is TRBV11-2 and J usage is TRBJ2-5; D may be TRBD2 (6 bases). The germline CDR1 and CDR2 sequences are SGHAT and FQNNGV. The CDR3 has 15 residues.

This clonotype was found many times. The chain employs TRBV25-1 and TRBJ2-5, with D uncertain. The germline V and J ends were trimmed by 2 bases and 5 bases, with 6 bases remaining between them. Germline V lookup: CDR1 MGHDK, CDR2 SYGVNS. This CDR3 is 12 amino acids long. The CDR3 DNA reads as TGTGCCAGCAGTGAAGGAGCGGAGACCCAGTACTTC. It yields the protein CASSEGAETQYF.

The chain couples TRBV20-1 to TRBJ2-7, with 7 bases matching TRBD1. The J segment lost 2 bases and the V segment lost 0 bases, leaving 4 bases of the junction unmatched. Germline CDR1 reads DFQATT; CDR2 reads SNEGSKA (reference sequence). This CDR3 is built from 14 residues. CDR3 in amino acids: CSARDPDRAYEQYF. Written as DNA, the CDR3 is TGCAGTGCTAGAGATCCCGACAGGGCCTACGAGCAGTACTTC.

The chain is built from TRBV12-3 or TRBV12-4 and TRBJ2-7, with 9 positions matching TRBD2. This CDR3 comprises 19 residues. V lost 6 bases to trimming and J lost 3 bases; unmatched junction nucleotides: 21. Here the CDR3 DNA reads TGTGCCAGCAGCGCTGACCTTGGGGCTAGCGGGATAAACTTCTACGAGCAGTACTTC. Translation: CASSADLGASGINFYEQYF.

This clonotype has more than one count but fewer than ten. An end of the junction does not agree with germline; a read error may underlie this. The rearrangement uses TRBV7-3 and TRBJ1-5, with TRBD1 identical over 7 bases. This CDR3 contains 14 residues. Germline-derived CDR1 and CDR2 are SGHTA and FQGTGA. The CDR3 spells CASSFGTVNQPQHF. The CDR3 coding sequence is TGCGCCAGCAGCTTCGGGACAGTGAATCAGCCCCAGCATTTT.

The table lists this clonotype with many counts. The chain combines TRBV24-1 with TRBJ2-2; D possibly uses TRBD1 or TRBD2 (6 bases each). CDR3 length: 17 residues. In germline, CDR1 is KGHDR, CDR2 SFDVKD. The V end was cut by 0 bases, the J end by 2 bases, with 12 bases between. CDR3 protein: CATSDLRGTHNTGELFF. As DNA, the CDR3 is TGTGCCACCAGTGATTTGCGCGGGACACATAACACCGGGGAGCTGTTTTTT.

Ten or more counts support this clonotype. The DNA for the CDR3 is TGTGCCAGCAGCTTAAGAGAGACTAAAAACATTCAGTACTTC. It codes for CASSLRETKNIQYF. The chain employs TRBV7-8 and TRBJ2-4; D unclear. The CDR3 length is 14 residues. With 2 bases removed from V and 4 bases from J, the gap between germline ends came to 9 bases. From germline, CDR1 is SGHVS and CDR2 FQNEAQ. Drawing the rest from reference TRBV7-8 and TRBJ2-4, the complete variable domain is GAGVSQSPRYKVAKRGQDVALRCDPISGHVSLFWYQQALGQGPEFLTYFQNEAQLDKSGLPSDRFFAERPEGSVSTLKIQRTQQEDSAVYLCASSLRETKNIQYFGAGTRLSVL.

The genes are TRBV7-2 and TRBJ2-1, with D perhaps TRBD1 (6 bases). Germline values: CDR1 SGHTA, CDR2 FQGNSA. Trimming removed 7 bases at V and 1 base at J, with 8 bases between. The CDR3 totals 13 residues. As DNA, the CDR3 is TGTGCCAGCAACGGACAGTCCTACAATGAGCAGTTCTTC. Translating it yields CASNGQSYNEQFF.

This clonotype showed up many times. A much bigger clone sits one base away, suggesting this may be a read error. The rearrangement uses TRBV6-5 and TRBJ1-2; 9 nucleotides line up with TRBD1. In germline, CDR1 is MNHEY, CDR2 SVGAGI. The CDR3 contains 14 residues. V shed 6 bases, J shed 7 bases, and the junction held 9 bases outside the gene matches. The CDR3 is CASRPGTGIFGYTF. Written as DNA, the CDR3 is TGTGCCAGCAGGCCAGGGACAGGGATTTTTGGCTACACCTTC.

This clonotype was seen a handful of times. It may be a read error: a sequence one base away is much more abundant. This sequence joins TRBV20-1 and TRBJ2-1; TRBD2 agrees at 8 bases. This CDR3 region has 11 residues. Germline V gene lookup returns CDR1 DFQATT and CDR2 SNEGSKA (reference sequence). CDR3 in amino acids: CSVAGNVEQSF. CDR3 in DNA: TGCAGTGTAGCGGGAAACGTCGAGCAGTCCTTC.

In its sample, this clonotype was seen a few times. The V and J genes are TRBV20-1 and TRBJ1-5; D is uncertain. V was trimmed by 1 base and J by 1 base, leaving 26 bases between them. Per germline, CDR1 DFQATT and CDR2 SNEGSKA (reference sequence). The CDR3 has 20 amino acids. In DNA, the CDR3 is TGCAGTGCTAGAGTCCCCATGAGGTACGGAGGGCTAGACAGCAATCAGCCCCAGCATTTT. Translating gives CSARVPMRYGGLDSNQPQHF.

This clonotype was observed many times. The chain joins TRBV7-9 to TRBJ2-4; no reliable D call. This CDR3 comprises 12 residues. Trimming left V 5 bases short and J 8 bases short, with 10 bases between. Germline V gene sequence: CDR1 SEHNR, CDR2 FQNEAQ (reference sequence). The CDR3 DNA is TGTGCCAGCAGCCCAAAGGCCGACATTCAGTACTTC. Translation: CASSPKADIQYF.